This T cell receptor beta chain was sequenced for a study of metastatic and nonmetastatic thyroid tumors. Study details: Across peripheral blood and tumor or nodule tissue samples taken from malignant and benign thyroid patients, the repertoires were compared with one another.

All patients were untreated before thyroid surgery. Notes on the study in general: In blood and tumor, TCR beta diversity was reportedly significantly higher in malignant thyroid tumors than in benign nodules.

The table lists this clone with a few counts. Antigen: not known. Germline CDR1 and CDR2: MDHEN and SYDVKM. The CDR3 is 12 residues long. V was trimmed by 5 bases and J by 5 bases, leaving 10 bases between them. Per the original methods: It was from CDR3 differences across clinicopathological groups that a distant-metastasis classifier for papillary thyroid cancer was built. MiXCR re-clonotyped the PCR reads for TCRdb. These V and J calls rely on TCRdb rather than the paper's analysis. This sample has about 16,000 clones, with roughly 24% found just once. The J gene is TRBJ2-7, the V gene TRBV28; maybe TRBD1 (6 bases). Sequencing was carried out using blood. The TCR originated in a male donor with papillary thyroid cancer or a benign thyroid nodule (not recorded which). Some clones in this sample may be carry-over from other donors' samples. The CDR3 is CASSQGSHEQYF. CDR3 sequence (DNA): TGTGCCAGCAGTCAGGGGAGTCACGAGCAGTACTTC.